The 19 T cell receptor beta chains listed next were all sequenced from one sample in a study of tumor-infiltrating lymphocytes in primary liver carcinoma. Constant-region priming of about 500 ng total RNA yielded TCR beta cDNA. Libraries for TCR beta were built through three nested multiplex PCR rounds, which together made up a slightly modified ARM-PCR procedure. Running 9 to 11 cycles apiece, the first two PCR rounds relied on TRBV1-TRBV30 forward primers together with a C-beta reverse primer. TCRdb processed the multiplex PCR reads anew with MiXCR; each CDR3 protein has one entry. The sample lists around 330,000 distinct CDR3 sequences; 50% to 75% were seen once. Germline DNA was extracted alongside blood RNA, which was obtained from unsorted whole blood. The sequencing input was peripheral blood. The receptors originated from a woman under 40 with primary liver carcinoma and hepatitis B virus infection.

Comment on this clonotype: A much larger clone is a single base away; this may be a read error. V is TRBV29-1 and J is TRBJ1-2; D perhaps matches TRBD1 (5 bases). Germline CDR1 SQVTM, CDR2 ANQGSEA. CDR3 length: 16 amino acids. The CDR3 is CSIDRGYIRSDYGYTF. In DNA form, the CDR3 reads TGCAGCATTGATAGGGGTTATATCAGGTCGGACTATGGCTACACCTTC.

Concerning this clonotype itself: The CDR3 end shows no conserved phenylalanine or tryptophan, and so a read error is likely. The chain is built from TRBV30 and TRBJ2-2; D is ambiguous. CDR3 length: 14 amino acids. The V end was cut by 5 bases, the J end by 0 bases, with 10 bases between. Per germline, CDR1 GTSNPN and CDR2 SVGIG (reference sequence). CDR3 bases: TGTGCCTGGGGTTTGGAGACGAACACCGGGGAGCTGTTTTCT. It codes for CAWGLETNTGELFS.

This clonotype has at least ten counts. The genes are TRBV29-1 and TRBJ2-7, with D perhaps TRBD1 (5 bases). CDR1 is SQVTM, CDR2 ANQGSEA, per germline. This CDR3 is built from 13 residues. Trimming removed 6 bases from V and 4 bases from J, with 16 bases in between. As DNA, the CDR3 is TGCAGCGTCCGGGTCCCCAGGGAATACGAGCAGTACTTC. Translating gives CSVRVPREYEQYF.

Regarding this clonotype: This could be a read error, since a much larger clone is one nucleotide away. CDR3 in amino acids: CASSSYTWHSGNTIYF. The CDR3 DNA is TGTGCCAGCAGCTCTTATACATGGCACTCTGGAAACACCATATATTTT. This chain links TRBV5-6 with TRBJ1-3; D remains unclear. The germline V gene has CDR1 SGHDT and CDR2 YYEEEE. The length of the CDR3 is 16 residues. Trimming cost V 3 bases and J 0 bases, with 13 bases left between them.

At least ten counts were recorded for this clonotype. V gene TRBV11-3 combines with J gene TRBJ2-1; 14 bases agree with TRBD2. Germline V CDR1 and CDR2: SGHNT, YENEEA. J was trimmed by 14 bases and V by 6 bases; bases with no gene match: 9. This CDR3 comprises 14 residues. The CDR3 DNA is TGTGCCAGCAGTCCCGGGACTAGCGGGAGCCCCGAGTTCTTC. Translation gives CASSPGTSGSPEFF.

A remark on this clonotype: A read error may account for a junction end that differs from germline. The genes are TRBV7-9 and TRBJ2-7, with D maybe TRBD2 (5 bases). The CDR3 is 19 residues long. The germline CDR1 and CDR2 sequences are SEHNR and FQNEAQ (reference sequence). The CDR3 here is CTSSLRQNSFGVGSYEQYF. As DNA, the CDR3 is TGTACCAGCAGCTTAAGGCAGAATTCATTCGGGGTCGGCTCCTACGAGCAGTACTTC.

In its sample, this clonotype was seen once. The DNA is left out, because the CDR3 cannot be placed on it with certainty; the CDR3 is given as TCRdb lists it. CDR3 amino acids: CASSFASGAGYEHYF. This chain joins TRBV28 and TRBJ2-7; TRBD1 reflects the table's D call only, with no check against the DNA. The CDR3 spans 15 amino acids, including both terminal residues. The germline V gene encodes CDR1 MDHEN and CDR2 SYDVKM.

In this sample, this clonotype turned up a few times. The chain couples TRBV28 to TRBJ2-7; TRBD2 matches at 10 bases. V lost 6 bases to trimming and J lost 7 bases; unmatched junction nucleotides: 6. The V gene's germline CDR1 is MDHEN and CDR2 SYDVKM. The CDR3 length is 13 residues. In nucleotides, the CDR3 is TGTGCCAGCAGCAATAGCGGGAGGTGGGAGCAGTACTTC. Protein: CASSNSGRWEQYF.

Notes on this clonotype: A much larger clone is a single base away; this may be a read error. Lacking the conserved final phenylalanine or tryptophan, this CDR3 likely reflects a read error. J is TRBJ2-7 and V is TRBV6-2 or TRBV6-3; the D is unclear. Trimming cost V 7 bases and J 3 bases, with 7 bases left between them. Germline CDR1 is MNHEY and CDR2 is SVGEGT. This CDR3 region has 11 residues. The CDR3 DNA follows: TGTGCCAGCACTTCAGGCTACGAGCAGTACTAC. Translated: CASTSGYEQYY.

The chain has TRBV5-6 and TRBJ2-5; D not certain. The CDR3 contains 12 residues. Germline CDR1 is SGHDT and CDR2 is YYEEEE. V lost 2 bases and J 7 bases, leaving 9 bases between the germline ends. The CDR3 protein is CASSLTLGTQYF. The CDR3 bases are TGTGCCAGCAGCTTAACCTTGGGGACCCAGTACTTC.

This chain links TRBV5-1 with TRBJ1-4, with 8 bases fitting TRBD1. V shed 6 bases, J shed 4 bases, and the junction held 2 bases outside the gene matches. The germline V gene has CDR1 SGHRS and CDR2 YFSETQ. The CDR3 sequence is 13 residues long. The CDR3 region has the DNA TGCGCCAGCAAGACAGGGGTTAATGAAAAACTGTTTTTT. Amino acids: CASKTGVNEKLFF.

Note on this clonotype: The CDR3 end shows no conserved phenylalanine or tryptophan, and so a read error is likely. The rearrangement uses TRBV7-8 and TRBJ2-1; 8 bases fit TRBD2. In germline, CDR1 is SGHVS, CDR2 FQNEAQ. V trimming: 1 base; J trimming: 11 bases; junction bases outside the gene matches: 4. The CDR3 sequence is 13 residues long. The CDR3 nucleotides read TGTGCCAGCAGCTTAGGGACTAGCTCCAAGCAGTTCCTC. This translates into CASSLGTSSKQFL.

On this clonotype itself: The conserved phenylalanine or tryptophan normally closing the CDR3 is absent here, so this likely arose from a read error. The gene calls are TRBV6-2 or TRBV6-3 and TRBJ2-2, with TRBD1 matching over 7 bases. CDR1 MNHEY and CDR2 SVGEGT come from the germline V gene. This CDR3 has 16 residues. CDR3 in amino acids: CASSSYRQGNTGELFS. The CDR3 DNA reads TGTGCCAGCAGTTCCTATCGACAGGGCAATACCGGGGAACTGTTTTCT.

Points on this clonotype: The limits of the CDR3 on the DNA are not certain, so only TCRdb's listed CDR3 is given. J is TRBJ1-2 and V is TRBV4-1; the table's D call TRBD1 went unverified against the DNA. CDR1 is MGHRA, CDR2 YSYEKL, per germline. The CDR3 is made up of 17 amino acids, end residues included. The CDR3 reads CASNQEGFGTGAYGYTF.

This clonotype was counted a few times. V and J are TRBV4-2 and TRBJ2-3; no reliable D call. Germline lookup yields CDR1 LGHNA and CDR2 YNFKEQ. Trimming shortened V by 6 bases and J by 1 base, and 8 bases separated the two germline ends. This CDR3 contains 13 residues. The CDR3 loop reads CASRERGTDTQYF. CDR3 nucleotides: TGTGCCAGCAGGGAACGCGGCACAGATACGCAGTATTTT.

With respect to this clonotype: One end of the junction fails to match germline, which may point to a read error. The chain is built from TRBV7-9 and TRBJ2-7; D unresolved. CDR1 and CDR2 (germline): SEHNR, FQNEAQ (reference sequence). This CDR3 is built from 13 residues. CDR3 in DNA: TGTGCCAGCAGCTCTGGGGTCTCCTACGAGCAGTGCTTC. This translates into CASSSGVSYEQCF.

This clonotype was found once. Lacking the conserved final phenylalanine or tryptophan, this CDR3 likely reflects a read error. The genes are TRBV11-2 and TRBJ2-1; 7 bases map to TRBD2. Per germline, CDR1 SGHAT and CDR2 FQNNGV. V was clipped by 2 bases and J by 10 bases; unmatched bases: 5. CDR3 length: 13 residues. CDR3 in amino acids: CASSLRLAVEQFS. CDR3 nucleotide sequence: TGTGCCAGCAGCTTAAGGCTAGCGGTGGAGCAGTTCTCC.

The CDR3 coding sequence is TGTGCCAGCAGTCTTCGGGGACAGACCTTCTACGAGCAGTACTTC. It translates to CASSLRGQTFYEQYF. The chain is built from TRBV28 and TRBJ2-7; 7 nucleotides align to TRBD1. CDR1 is MDHEN and CDR2 is SYDVKM in the germline V gene. The CDR3 loop spans 15 amino acids. With V trimmed by 5 bases and J by 3 bases, 10 bases remained unmatched.

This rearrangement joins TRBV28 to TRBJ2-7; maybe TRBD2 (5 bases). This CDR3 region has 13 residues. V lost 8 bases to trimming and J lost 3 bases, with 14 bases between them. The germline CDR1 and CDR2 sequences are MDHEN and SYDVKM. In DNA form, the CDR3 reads TGTGCCAGCGGAGAGACTAACTACTACGAGCAGTACTTC. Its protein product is CASGETNYYEQYF.